Below are 4 T cell receptor beta chains sequenced from a single sample in a study of blood T cell repertoires in COVID-19. Profiling relied on immunoSEQ multiplex PCR, and the TCRdb table lists in-frame clones only, not all of them. This sample has about 62,000 clones, with 85% to 90% found just once. The sample was peripheral blood. Every receptor here comes from a woman aged 55-69 years with COVID-19, enrolled during active disease.

This sequence joins TRBV5-1 and TRBJ2-6; 8 bases line up with TRBD1. The germline gives CDR1 SGHRS, CDR2 YFSETQ. J lost 0 bases, V lost 4 bases, and 9 bases had no gene match. The length of the CDR3 is 18 residues. The CDR3 DNA reads as TGCGCCAGCAGCACCCTGACAGGGGCCGGCTCTGGGGCCAACGTCCTGACTTTC. Translated: CASSTLTGAGSGANVLTF.

This CDR3 reads CASSIGQGNQPQHF. The CDR3, as DNA: TGTGCCAGTAGTATAGGGCAGGGTAATCAGCCCCAGCATTTT. The genes are TRBV19 and TRBJ1-5, with D perhaps matching TRBD1 (5 bases). Germline V CDR1 and CDR2: LNHDA, SQIVND (reference sequence). The CDR3 contains 14 residues. The V gene lost 1 base and the J gene lost 4 bases, with 8 bases spanning the gap. The whole variable domain, remainder taken from reference TRBV19 and TRBJ1-5, is DGGITQSPKYLFRKEGQNVTLSCEQNLNHDAMYWYRQDPGQGLRLIYYSQIVNDFQKGDIAEGYSVSREKKESFPLTVTSAQKNPTAFYLCASSIGQGNQPQHFGDGTRLSIL.

The chain combines TRBV7-2 with TRBJ1-5; possibly TRBD1 for D (5 bases). V was clipped by 5 bases and J by 7 bases, with 12 bases between them. Germline CDR1 is SGHTA and CDR2 is FQGNSA. This CDR3 has 13 amino acids. The CDR3 spells CASSVGGDQPQHF. CDR3 coding DNA: TGTGCCAGCAGCGTCGGGGGGGACCAGCCCCAGCATTTT. The full variable domain, completed using reference TRBV7-2 and TRBJ1-5, is GAGVSQSPSNKVTEKGKDVELRCDPISGHTALYWYRQSLGQGLEFLIYFQGNSAPDKSGLPSDRFSAERTGGSVSTLTIQRTQQEDSAVYLCASSVGGDQPQHFGDGTRLSIL.

The chain uses TRBV11-2 and TRBJ2-7; maybe TRBD2 (6 bases). Germline lookup yields CDR1 SGHAT and CDR2 FQNNGV. This CDR3 contains 12 residues. The V end lost 8 bases, the J end lost 3 bases, and 11 bases lay between the germline ends. The CDR3 region is CASSLANYEQYF. CDR3 sequence (DNA): TGTGCCAGCTCGCTAGCGAACTACGAGCAGTACTTC. Using reference TRBV11-2 and TRBJ2-7 for the parts outside the CDR3, the full variable domain is EAGVAQSPRYKIIEKRQSVAFWCNPISGHATLYWYQQILGQGPKLLIQFQNNGVVDDSQLPKDRFSAERLKGVDSTLKIQPAKLEDSAVYLCASSLANYEQYFGPGTRLTVT.